Listed here is a single T cell receptor beta chain. Antigen: not known. This CDR3 is 16 amino acids long. CDR1 is MGHRA, CDR2 YSYEKL, per germline. V was cut by 1 base and J by 0 bases, with 10 bases left in between. This record comes from a study of T cells after yellow fever vaccination. Study findings and constraints: The booster response re-showed most primary clones: about 96% CD4, approximately 90% CD8.

They built TCR cDNA with 5'RACE template switching, a step that put in a universal primer site and UMIs. In TCRdb, the 5' RACE reads were re-called with MiXCR into one record per CDR3 protein. The sample lists some 320,000 distinct CDR3 sequences, about 10% occurring once. The chain recombines TRBV4-1 with TRBJ1-5; D is ambiguous. The sequence was obtained from a man aged 18 to 30 who received the YFV17D yellow fever vaccine. This sample comprised CD4+ T cells sorted from PBMCs, obtained 45 days after the yellow fever booster vaccination. CDR3 nucleotide sequence: TGCGCCAGCAGCCAAGGACTCCTCCATAGCAATCAGCCCCAGCATTTT. This encodes CASSQGLLHSNQPQHF.